The 29 T cell receptor beta chains listed next were all sequenced from one sample in a study of CD8+ T cells in alopecia areata. Treatment given: oral pan-JAK inhibitor, 5-10 mg twice daily. Isolated RNA was reverse transcribed into cDNA used as the sequencing template. Sequencing was performed with immunoSEQ multiplex PCR; in TCRdb, only in-frame clones are kept and a portion is missing. This sample has approximately 280,000 clones; roughly 60% occur once, and the top ten carry approximately 1.8%. This sample comprised CD4+ T cells sorted from blood, obtained at week 24, from a patient treated with tofacitinib. The receptors come from a human donor with alopecia areata.

This clone was detected only a few times. The rearrangement uses TRBV6-6 and TRBJ2-2; 11 nucleotides match TRBD2. The germline V gene has CDR1 MNHNY and CDR2 SVGAGI (reference sequence). CDR3 size: 16 residues. V gave up 6 bases and J gave up 1 base; unmatched junction bases: 4. Here the CDR3 DNA reads TGTGCCAGCAGGCCTAGCGGGGGGCGGAACACCGGGGAGCTGTTTTTT. Protein sequence: CASRPSGGRNTGELFF.

A word on this clone: The sample has other DNA sequences that encode this CDR3 too. The rearrangement links TRBV29-1 to TRBJ1-1; D call uncertain. The ends were cut back, 6 bases at V and 1 base at J, with 6 bases in the middle. CDR3 length: 11 amino acids. CDR1 SQVTM and CDR2 ANQGSEA come from the germline V gene. In DNA form, the CDR3 reads TGCAGCGTAACCAGGAACACTGAAGCTTTCTTT. It translates to CSVTRNTEAFF.

This clone was picked up a small number of times. This chain links TRBV4-1 with TRBJ2-1; 9 bases match TRBD2. The CDR3 covers 18 residues. V gave up 3 bases and J gave up 3 bases; unmatched junction bases: 12. CDR1 and CDR2 from the germline V gene are MGHRA and YSYEKL. CDR3 residues: CASSHGGAGGIFYNEQFF. Written as DNA, the CDR3 is TGCGCCAGCAGCCACGGTGGAGCGGGGGGCATATTCTACAATGAGCAGTTCTTC.

V usage is TRBV18 and J usage is TRBJ1-2; D remains ambiguous. V lost 1 base and J lost 4, with 13 bases in between. Looked up from germline, CDR1 is KGHSH and CDR2 is LQKENI. CDR3 length: 15 residues. The CDR3 DNA reads TGTGCCAGCTCACCACAGGGCCCCCGGGGCTATGGCTACACCTTC. Its translation: CASSPQGPRGYGYTF.

The chain links TRBV2 to TRBJ2-2; TRBD2 matches 11 bases. The V and J ends lost 5 bases and 4 bases, in that order; junction bases with no gene match: 6. In germline, CDR1 is SNHLY, CDR2 FYNNEI. The CDR3 consists of 16 residues. In nucleotides, the CDR3 is TGTGCCAGCAGTCCAACTAGCGGGGGACTCACCGGGGAGCTGTTTTTT. Translating gives CASSPTSGGLTGELFF.

CDR3 region: CASSRRGPGQPQHF. The CDR3 DNA follows: TGTGCCAGCAGCCGCAGGGGGCCAGGTCAGCCCCAGCATTTT. J is TRBJ1-5 and V is TRBV6-1; 8 nucleotides align to TRBD1. Trimming took 6 bases from V and 6 from J; bases not matched to a gene: 7. The CDR3 sequence is 14 residues long. Germline CDR1 is MNHNS and CDR2 is SASEGT.

The chain is built from TRBV19 and TRBJ2-5, with 7 positions matching TRBD2. CDR1 LNHDA and CDR2 SQIVND come from the germline V gene (reference sequence). This CDR3 spans 14 amino acids. J was trimmed by 7 bases and V by 5 bases; bases with no gene match: 10. CDR3 sequence: CASSPREGLGTQYF. DNA for the CDR3: TGTGCCAGTAGTCCCAGGGAGGGCCTAGGGACCCAGTACTTC.

V is TRBV5-4 and J is TRBJ1-4; TRBD1 is a possible D gene (5 bases). Germline CDR1 SGHNT, CDR2 YYREEE (reference sequence). V gave up 4 bases and J gave up 7 bases, with 17 bases separating them. This CDR3 is built from 15 residues. Here the CDR3 DNA reads TGTGCCAGCAGCGGGGACGGCCAACGGGGTGAAAAACTGTTTTTT. Protein product: CASSGDGQRGEKLFF.

The table lists this clone with a few counts. This chain uses TRBV28 with TRBJ2-5; no clear D. Per germline, CDR1 MDHEN and CDR2 SYDVKM. V gave up 6 bases and J gave up 4 bases, with 15 bases separating them. CDR3 length: 14 amino acids. CDR3 coding DNA: TGTGCCAGCAGGGGGTGGCGGCTAAGAGAGACCCAGTACTTC. It translates to CASRGWRLRETQYF.

This clone has more than one count but fewer than ten. The V and J genes are TRBV30 and TRBJ1-2; perhaps TRBD1 as D (5 bases). V lost 1 base to trimming and J lost 5 bases, with 14 bases between them. Germline V gene data show CDR1 as GTSNPN and CDR2 as SVGIG (reference sequence). This CDR3 has 14 residues. CDR3: CAWSEGSREYGYTF. The CDR3 DNA follows: TGTGCCTGGAGTGAGGGGAGTCGGGAGTATGGCTACACCTTC.

This chain joins TRBV29-1 and TRBJ2-1; D is undetermined. Germline-derived CDR1 and CDR2 are SQVTM and ANQGSEA. The CDR3 consists of 13 residues. Trimming cost V 5 bases and J 1 base, with 9 bases left between them. The CDR3 coding sequence is TGCAGCGTTAGCACATCGTCCTACAATGAGCAGTTCTTC. Residues: CSVSTSSYNEQFF.

The V gene is TRBV5-1, the J gene TRBJ2-7; the match to TRBD1 covers 8 bases. V was clipped by 0 bases and J by 1 base; unmatched bases: 6. In germline, CDR1 is SGHRS, CDR2 YFSETQ. CDR3 size: 16 residues. The CDR3 DNA reads TGCGCCAGCAGCTTGGGCGTAGGGACAGGATCCTACGAGCAGTACTTC. Protein product: CASSLGVGTGSYEQYF.

The chain is built from TRBV5-6 and TRBJ2-6, with D unresolved. Trimming removed 4 bases from V and 0 bases from J, with 11 bases in between. Germline assignment: CDR1 SGHDT and CDR2 YYEEEE. This CDR3 contains 16 residues. The CDR3 protein is CASSVVRPSGANVLTF. The CDR3 bases are TGTGCCAGCAGCGTCGTCCGGCCCTCTGGGGCCAACGTCCTGACTTTC.

This chain uses TRBV7-2 with TRBJ2-1; TRBD1 matches at 8 bases. The CDR3 runs 15 residues. Trimming at V came to 3 bases and at J to 3 bases, leaving 4 bases not matched to a gene. Germline values: CDR1 SGHTA, CDR2 FQGNSA. CDR3 residues: CASSLRDRIYNEQFF. The DNA for the CDR3 is TGTGCCAGCAGCTTGAGGGACAGGATCTACAATGAGCAGTTCTTC.

This clone was counted between two and nine times. The chain recombines TRBV30 with TRBJ1-4; no firm D call. V was trimmed by 0 bases and J by 8 bases, leaving 10 bases between them. Per the germline V gene, CDR1 is GTSNPN and CDR2 is SVGIG (reference sequence). The CDR3 has 13 residues. CDR3 loop: CAWSVRHGEKLFF. The CDR3, as DNA: TGTGCCTGGAGTGTACGGCACGGGGAAAAACTGTTTTTT.

The V call is TRBV30, the J call TRBJ1-1; TRBD1 matches at 8 bases. J gave up 5 bases and V 3 bases, and 5 bases lay outside the gene matches. Germline V gene lookup returns CDR1 GTSNPN and CDR2 SVGIG (reference sequence). CDR3 size: 13 residues. CDR3 loop: CAWRRTGKTEAFF. Written as DNA, the CDR3 is TGTGCCTGGAGGAGGACAGGGAAGACTGAAGCTTTCTTT.

This clone was found a few times. The V and J genes are TRBV7-8 and TRBJ1-1, with a tentative D call TRBD1 (6 bases). Germline-derived CDR1 and CDR2 are SGHVS and FQNEAQ. V was clipped by 5 bases and J by 0 bases, with 10 bases between them. This CDR3 has 14 amino acids. CDR3 coding DNA: TGTGCCAGCAGCCCGACAGGCTTGAACACTGAAGCTTTCTTT. It specifies CASSPTGLNTEAFF.

Remarks on this clone: Since the CDR3 does not end with the conserved phenylalanine or tryptophan, this likely comes from a read error. The limits of the CDR3 on the DNA are not certain, so only TCRdb's listed CDR3 is given. This chain joins TRBV7-2 and TRBJ2-7; TRBD2 is the table's D call and was not checked against the DNA. The CDR3 numbers 12 amino acids, ends counted. Germline assignment: CDR1 SGHTA and CDR2 FQGNSA. The CDR3 reads CASSLGLAGDPG.

The chain links TRBV5-1 to TRBJ1-1, with no clear D. In germline, CDR1 is SGHRS, CDR2 YFSETQ. This CDR3 contains 13 residues. Deletions cut 4 bases from V and 3 bases from J, with 10 bases between. The CDR3 nucleotides read TGCGCCAGCAGCCTAGGCAAAGACACTGAAGCTTTCTTT. Translation gives CASSLGKDTEAFF.

This clone was recorded a few times. The CDR3 DNA is TGTGCTAGTGGTTTGACCCCGGCTCTAGCCAAAAACATTCAGTACTTC. Its translation: CASGLTPALAKNIQYF. The rearrangement joins TRBV12-5 to TRBJ2-4; D call uncertain. The V gene lost 2 bases and the J gene lost 0 bases, with 11 bases spanning the gap. The CDR3 spans 16 residues. Germline V gives CDR1 LGHNT, CDR2 FRNRAP.

The V gene is TRBV2, the J gene TRBJ1-6; 9 bases fit TRBD1. Per germline, CDR1 SNHLY and CDR2 FYNNEI. Trimming took 6 bases from V and 7 from J; bases not matched to a gene: 10. The CDR3 spans 16 residues. CDR3 coding DNA: TGTGCCAGCAGCCACAGGGGGCGCGAGGAGAATTCACCCCTCCACTTT. It translates to CASSHRGREENSPLHF.

The V call is TRBV5-6, the J call TRBJ1-6; D is ambiguous. From germline, CDR1 is SGHDT and CDR2 YYEEEE. V dropped 2 bases and J dropped 9 bases, with 9 bases sitting between them. The CDR3 length is 13 residues. CDR3 nucleotides: TGTGCCAGCAGCTTATTATCCGTTTCACCCCTCCACTTT. Protein product: CASSLLSVSPLHF. The entire variable domain, with the rest obtained from reference TRBV5-6 and TRBJ1-6, is as follows: DAGVTQSPTHLIKTRGQQVTLRCSPKSGHDTVSWYQQALGQGPQFIFQYYEEEERQRGNFPDRFSGHQFPNYSSELNVNALLLGDSALYLCASSLLSVSPLHFGNGTRLTVT.

This clone has just a few counts. The chain joins TRBV2 to TRBJ2-5; 10 nucleotides agree with TRBD2. From germline, CDR1 is SNHLY and CDR2 FYNNEI. V shed 6 bases, J shed 9 bases, and the junction held 16 bases outside the gene matches. The CDR3 sequence is 16 residues long. The CDR3 coding sequence is TGTGCCAGCAGCAGACTAGCGGGCCTCGAAAATGCGGCCCAGTACTTC. Amino acid sequence: CASSRLAGLENAAQYF.

The rearrangement links TRBV7-2 to TRBJ1-5; perhaps TRBD1 as D (5 bases). The germline V gene has CDR1 SGHTA and CDR2 FQGNSA. The CDR3 sequence is 15 residues long. Trimming took 1 base from V and 5 from J, leaving 12 bases between them. CDR3 amino acids: CASSLEGTYYQPQHF. The CDR3 DNA follows: TGTGCCAGCAGCTTAGAGGGGACCTACTATCAGCCCCAGCATTTT.

Worth noting for this clone: Additional DNA sequences in this sample encode the identical CDR3. This chain links TRBV2 with TRBJ2-1; perhaps TRBD2 as D (6 bases). The V gene lost 6 bases and the J gene lost 7 bases, with 10 bases spanning the gap. Looked up from germline, CDR1 is SNHLY and CDR2 is FYNNEI. The CDR3 has 12 residues. For the CDR3, the DNA is TGTGCCAGCAGGGGAGGAGGGAATGAGCAGTTCTTC. Protein: CASRGGGNEQFF. The full variable domain, with the rest looked up from reference TRBV2 and TRBJ2-1, is EPEVTQTPSHQVTQMGQEVILRCVPISNHLYFYWYRQILGQKVEFLVSFYNNEISEKSEIFDDQFSVERPDGSNFTLKIRSTKLEDSAMYFCASRGGGNEQFFGPGTRLTVL.

This chain uses TRBV15 with TRBJ2-7; D perhaps matches TRBD1 (6 bases). CDR1 and CDR2 from the germline V gene are LNHNV and YYDKDF (reference sequence). The V end was cut by 3 bases, the J end by 2 bases, with 11 bases between. The CDR3 covers 14 residues. DNA for the CDR3: TGTGCCACCAGCAGGGAAACAGGGACCTACGAGCAGTACTTC. The encoded protein is CATSRETGTYEQYF.

This chain joins TRBV6-1 and TRBJ2-5; D unresolved. V was cut by 7 bases and J by 0 bases, with 12 bases left in between. The CDR3 has 14 amino acids. The germline V gene encodes CDR1 MNHNS and CDR2 SASEGT. CDR3 sequence reads: CASIVQNNQETQYF. CDR3 sequence (DNA): TGTGCCAGCATCGTACAGAACAACCAAGAGACCCAGTACTTC.

The chain recombines TRBV15 with TRBJ2-7, with 8 nucleotides matching TRBD1. The CDR3 covers 14 residues. CDR1 and CDR2 (germline): LNHNV, YYDKDF (reference sequence). V trimming: 0 bases; J trimming: 7 bases; junction bases outside the gene matches: 5. The DNA for the CDR3 is TGTGCCACCAGCAGAGATCAGGGGGCGGGAGAGCAGTACTTC. This codes for CATSRDQGAGEQYF.

The chain employs TRBV5-1 and TRBJ2-7; no reliable D call. Germline V lookup: CDR1 SGHRS, CDR2 YFSETQ. V lost 4 bases to trimming and J lost 2 bases, with 16 bases between them. The CDR3 extends over 15 amino acids. The CDR3 loop is CASSLGAGTTYEQYF. The DNA for the CDR3 is TGCGCCAGCAGCCTCGGAGCCGGAACCACCTACGAGCAGTACTTC.